The 13 T cell receptor beta chains below were found in one sample sequenced in a study of T cell responses to AZD1222 COVID-19 vaccine. Only in-frame clones appear in the TCRdb table, and some are missing; sequencing was by immunoSEQ multiplex PCR. The data contain more than 95,000 clones, roughly 90% of them seen just once; the ten biggest clones take up more than 4%. The sample consisted of peripheral blood, taken on day 0 of AZD1222 vaccination. Receptors were obtained from an adult in good health.

The genes are TRBV18 and TRBJ2-5; D not certain. The CDR3 loop spans 15 amino acids. Per germline, CDR1 KGHSH and CDR2 LQKENI. V was shortened by 3 bases and J by 5 bases, with 16 bases between the two germline ends. The CDR3 loop is CASSPWVWNRETQYF. CDR3 nucleotide sequence: TGTGCCAGCTCACCTTGGGTGTGGAACCGGGAGACCCAGTACTTC.

The chain couples TRBV18 to TRBJ1-2, with D perhaps TRBD1 (6 bases). Germline V gene lookup returns CDR1 KGHSH and CDR2 LQKENI. V lost 0 bases and J lost 6, with 14 bases in between. The length of the CDR3 is 15 residues. The CDR3 region has the DNA TGTGCCAGCTCACCACCTTCAGGGGAGTCTCATGGCTACACCTTC. Protein sequence: CASSPPSGESHGYTF.

The CDR3 DNA reads as TGTGCCAGCAGCGCGACAGACGAGCAGTACTTC. Translating gives CASSATDEQYF. The V gene is TRBV7-9, the J gene TRBJ2-7, with TRBD1 as a possible D gene (5 bases). The CDR3 spans 11 residues. V was shortened by 5 bases and J by 5 bases, with 7 bases between the two germline ends. Per germline, CDR1 SEHNR and CDR2 FQNEAQ (reference sequence). Using reference TRBV7-9 and TRBJ2-7 for the parts outside the CDR3, the full variable domain is DTGVSQNPRHKITKRGQNVTFRCDPISEHNRLYWYRQTLGQGPEFLTYFQNEAQLEKSRLLSDRFSAERPKGSFSTLEIQRTEQGDSAMYLCASSATDEQYFGPGTRLTVT.

V usage is TRBV5-5 and J usage is TRBJ2-2; 8 bases fit TRBD2. The CDR3 contains 18 residues. Germline V lookup: CDR1 SGHKS, CDR2 YYEKEE (reference sequence). With V trimmed by 4 bases and J by 5 bases, 16 bases remained unmatched. CDR3 DNA: TGTGCCAGCAGCCCGCTTCAGCTGGAGCGGGAGTGGACCGGGGAGCTGTTTTTT. As protein: CASSPLQLEREWTGELFF. Complete variable domain (other parts from reference TRBV5-5 and TRBJ2-2): DAGVTQSPTHLIKTRGQQVTLRCSPISGHKSVSWYQQVLGQGPQFIFQYYEKEERGRGNFPDRFSARQFPNYSSELNVNALLLGDSALYLCASSPLQLEREWTGELFFGEGSRLTVL.

This clone came up a few times. The chain links TRBV19 to TRBJ1-2; 7 bases line up with TRBD1. The CDR3 runs 16 residues. The germline V gene has CDR1 LNHDA and CDR2 SQIVND (reference sequence). V dropped 7 bases and J dropped 5; count of bases not matched to a gene: 16. The CDR3 DNA is TGTGCCAGTACCACCGGGACAGAGCGCGTTCCTTATGGCTACACCTTC. The encoded protein is CASTTGTERVPYGYTF.

The chain is built from TRBV30 and TRBJ1-3, with D unclear. CDR1 and CDR2 (germline): GTSNPN, SVGIG (reference sequence). V was cut by 5 bases and J by 1 base, with 12 bases left in between. CDR3 size: 14 residues. CDR3 loop: CAWGDIHSGNTIYF. The CDR3 DNA is TGTGCCTGGGGTGATATTCATTCTGGAAACACCATATATTTT.

V gene TRBV3-1 (or the pseudogene TRBV3-2) combines with J gene TRBJ2-1, with 10 bases fitting TRBD2. Germline CDR1 is LGHDT and CDR2 is YNNKEL (reference sequence). The CDR3 spans 15 residues. J lost 14 bases, V lost 1 base, and 11 bases had no gene match. The CDR3 region is CASSQGSAGGPFKFF. The DNA of the CDR3 is TGTGCCAGCAGCCAAGGATCAGCGGGAGGGCCTTTTAAGTTCTTC.

The rearrangement joins TRBV5-4 to TRBJ2-5; maybe TRBD2 (6 bases). The V end was cut by 2 bases, the J end by 1 base, with 12 bases between. The CDR3 is 15 amino acids. Germline V gene sequence: CDR1 SGHNT, CDR2 YYREEE (reference sequence). The CDR3, as DNA: TGTGCCAGCAGCTTCGGGGGAGCGGGCCAAGAGACCCAGTACTTC. The encoded protein is CASSFGGAGQETQYF.

This clone was seen a handful of times. The J gene is TRBJ2-3, the V gene TRBV14; no reliable D call. Germline V gene data show CDR1 as SGHDN and CDR2 as FVKESK. The CDR3 is made up of 14 amino acids. Between the trimmed V and J ends, which lost 1 base and 2 bases, there was a span of 7 bases. The CDR3 sequence is CASSQAQLTDTQYF. DNA of the CDR3: TGTGCCAGCAGCCAAGCACAGCTCACAGATACGCAGTATTTT.

This chain links TRBV10-3 with TRBJ1-1, with a weak D call TRBD1 (6 bases). The CDR3 spans 13 residues. Germline V gene lookup returns CDR1 ENHRY and CDR2 SYGVKD. V gave up 11 bases and J gave up 1 base, with 14 bases separating them. DNA of the CDR3: TGTGCCTCACAGGGTAATACGAACACTGAAGCTTTCTTT. This translates into CASQGNTNTEAFF.

The gene calls are TRBV7-8 and TRBJ1-1, with D maybe TRBD1 (6 bases). Germline CDR1 is SGHVS and CDR2 is FQNEAQ. V lost 8 bases and J lost 3, with 13 bases in between. There are 13 residues in the CDR3. This chain's CDR3 is CASGHRADTEAFF. DNA for the CDR3: TGTGCCAGCGGTCACAGGGCGGACACTGAAGCTTTCTTT. The complete variable domain, with remaining parts taken from reference TRBV7-8 and TRBJ1-1, reads GAGVSQSPRYKVAKRGQDVALRCDPISGHVSLFWYQQALGQGPEFLTYFQNEAQLDKSGLPSDRFFAERPEGSVSTLKIQRTQQEDSAVYLCASGHRADTEAFFGQGTRLTVV.

V is TRBV7-9 and J is TRBJ2-7, with 10 bases that match TRBD2. The length of the CDR3 is 14 residues. J lost 6 bases, V lost 3 bases, and 5 bases had no gene match. Germline CDR1 is SEHNR and CDR2 is FQNEAQ (reference sequence). In nucleotides, the CDR3 is TGTGCCAGCAGCTTGAGCGGGGGGGCGTCCGAGCAGTACTTC. This gives the protein CASSLSGGASEQYF.

CDR3 in DNA: TGTGCCAGCAATACCGCGGGCAGGGTCGGCGAGCAGTACTTC. It codes for CASNTAGRVGEQYF. This chain uses TRBV28 with TRBJ2-7; D is tentatively TRBD1 or TRBD2 (5 bases each). The length of the CDR3 is 14 residues. The germline CDR1 and CDR2 sequences are MDHEN and SYDVKM. The V end was cut by 7 bases, the J end by 6 bases, with 19 bases between.